These 24 T cell receptor beta chains share one sample of origin, sequenced in a study of tumor-infiltrating lymphocytes in primary liver carcinoma. Reverse transcription of roughly 0.45 ug total RNA with a constant-region primer produced TCR beta cDNA. Investigators got TCR beta libraries out of three nested multiplex PCR rounds, done with slightly modified ARM-PCR. Primers for the first two PCR rounds were TRBV1-TRBV30 forward primers and a C-beta reverse primer (approximately 9 cycles per round). MiXCR, applied by TCRdb to the multiplex PCR reads, yields one record per CDR3 protein. The sample includes some 94,000 distinct CDR3 sequences, almost 70% of them seen just once. Taking about 17-31 mg of unsorted bulk tissue, the authors co-extracted RNA and DNA. The sample was liver tumor tissue from sampling region 5. Described subset: tumor region T5, tumor centre. These receptor sequences come from a woman in her fifties or sixties with primary liver carcinoma and hepatitis B virus infection.

Concerning this clonotype: This CDR3 fails to terminate in the conserved phenylalanine or tryptophan, so it likely reflects a read error. CDR3 coding DNA: TGTGCCAGCAGTACTCAGGGATGGCATAATACTGAAGCTTTCTTA. Residues: CASSTQGWHNTEAFL. The chain uses TRBV6-5 and TRBJ1-1; perhaps TRBD1 as D (5 bases). Trimming took 5 bases from V and 5 from J, leaving 18 bases between them. CDR1 is MNHEY and CDR2 is SVGAGI in the germline V gene. The CDR3 extends over 15 amino acids.

This clonotype was seen many times. V is TRBV11-3 and J is TRBJ2-5; the match to TRBD1 covers 8 bases. V lost 4 bases and J lost 4; bases outside the gene matches: 20. This CDR3 has 19 amino acids. The germline V gene encodes CDR1 SGHNT and CDR2 YENEEA. In nucleotides, the CDR3 is TGTGCCAGCAGCTCCGACAGGGGAACTAGCAGTTTAACCGGAGAGACCCAGTACTTC. This codes for CASSSDRGTSSLTGETQYF.

Comments on this clonotype: The conserved closing phenylalanine or tryptophan is absent in this CDR3, likely reflecting a read error. Because the CDR3's place on the DNA is in doubt, the DNA is left out and the CDR3 is given as listed by TCRdb. This rearrangement joins TRBV11-2 to TRBJ2-7; TRBD2, as called in the table, went unchecked against the DNA. 12 amino acids form the CDR3, both terminal residues included. Germline CDR1 SGHAT, CDR2 FQNNGV. CDR3 loop: CATSFGLAGVSL.

The sample holds many counts of this clonotype. The V and J genes are TRBV6-2 or TRBV6-3 and TRBJ2-3; D unclear. This CDR3 spans 15 amino acids. V dropped 0 bases and J dropped 0 bases, with 7 bases sitting between them. Germline values: CDR1 MNHEY, CDR2 SVGEGT. CDR3 bases: TGTGCCAGCAGTTACTCCGACGGGAGCACAGATACGCAGTATTTT. Its protein is CASSYSDGSTDTQYF.

As concerns this clonotype: One end of the junction fails to match germline, which may point to a read error. V gene TRBV29-1 combines with J gene TRBJ2-1, with TRBD2 identical over 12 bases. The germline V gene has CDR1 SQVTM and CDR2 ANQGSEA. The CDR3 length is 15 residues. The CDR3 DNA reads as TGCAGTGTTGAAGTCCGGACTAGCGGGATTAATGGGCAGTTCTTC. It yields the protein CSVEVRTSGINGQFF.

Points on this clonotype: The junction departs from the called germline gene at one end, perhaps through a read error. The J gene is TRBJ2-1, the V gene TRBV6-2 or TRBV6-3; TRBD2 matches at 8 bases. Germline V gene lookup returns CDR1 MNHEY and CDR2 SVGEGT. The CDR3 runs to 15 residues. The CDR3 nucleotides are TGTGCCGGCAGTTTCCGGGAGGGTCCTGGGGATGAGCAGTTCTTC. Its translation: CAGSFREGPGDEQFF.

The chain links TRBV28 to TRBJ2-7, with 10 bases lining up with TRBD2. Per the germline V gene, CDR1 is MDHEN and CDR2 is SYDVKM. The length of the CDR3 is 15 residues. Trimming cost V 4 bases and J 3 bases; bases outside gene matches: 6. The CDR3 is CASSSGLARNYEQYF. CDR3 DNA sequence: TGTGCCAGCAGTTCGGGACTAGCGCGAAACTACGAGCAGTACTTC.

V gene TRBV20-1 combines with J gene TRBJ1-1; D is ambiguous. Looked up from germline, CDR1 is DFQATT and CDR2 is SNEGSKA (reference sequence). The CDR3 runs 13 residues. The ends were cut back, 5 bases at V and 4 bases at J, with 14 bases in the middle. Here the CDR3 DNA reads TGCAGTGCTCGCCCAAGGGTCTCCACTGAAGCTTTCTTT. Its protein is CSARPRVSTEAFF.

Points on this clonotype: A much larger clone differs by one base, so this may be a read error. The chain carries TRBV6-6 and TRBJ2-1; 9 nucleotides match TRBD2. The CDR3 runs 15 residues. The germline V gene encodes CDR1 MNHNY and CDR2 SVGAGI (reference sequence). After removal of 6 bases from V and 7 bases from J, the junction contained 10 bases not matched to a gene. The CDR3 loop reads CASSLEAGGANEQFF. The CDR3 nucleotides are TGTGCCAGCAGCCTCGAGGCGGGGGGGGCTAATGAGCAGTTCTTC.

V usage is TRBV6-5 and J usage is TRBJ1-5; TRBD1 aligns across 7 bases. The V segment lost 1 base and the J segment 4 bases; nucleotides outside the gene matches: 7. Germline V gene data show CDR1 as MNHEY and CDR2 as SVGAGI. There are 16 residues in the CDR3. The CDR3 nucleotides are TGTGCCAGCAGTTACTTTAGGGGGACAGTGAATCAGCCCCAGCATTTT. Translation: CASSYFRGTVNQPQHF.

Details on this clonotype: Given a much more abundant clone one base away, this may be a read error. The chain couples TRBV30 to TRBJ1-5; 10 nucleotides align to TRBD1. From germline, CDR1 is GTSNPN and CDR2 SVGIG (reference sequence). The CDR3 spans 15 residues. CDR3 DNA: TGTGCCTGGAGTGGCCGGGGGACAGGGGATCAGCCCCATCATTTT. The encoded protein is CAWSGRGTGDQPHHF.

The rearrangement joins TRBV6-5 to TRBJ1-2, with D perhaps TRBD1 (6 bases). The CDR3 totals 13 residues. Germline assignment: CDR1 MNHEY and CDR2 SVGAGI. CDR3 bases: TGTACCAACAGTTACGGGGGGGGCGACGGCTACACCTTC. Translating gives CTNSYGGGDGYTF.

This clonotype is large by share. This chain links TRBV11-3 with TRBJ2-7; 12 bases match TRBD1. V was pared by 5 bases and J by 3 bases, with 5 bases of the junction left unmatched. This CDR3 has 15 residues. Germline V gives CDR1 SGHNT, CDR2 YENEEA. The CDR3 here is CASSPGTGGNYEQYF. CDR3 bases: TGTGCCAGCAGCCCCGGGACAGGGGGCAACTACGAGCAGTACTTC.

This clonotype was picked up one time. A junction end diverges from the germline sequence, so it may reflect a read error. The chain recombines TRBV12-3 or TRBV12-4 with TRBJ1-1; 7 bases map to TRBD1. This CDR3 spans 15 amino acids. The CDR3 loop is CTSSHTGTVNTEAFF. The CDR3 region has the DNA TGTACCAGCAGTCACACCGGGACAGTGAACACTGAAGCTTTCTTT.

Comment on this clonotype: Likely a read error: the CDR3 ends without its conserved phenylalanine or tryptophan. This rearrangement joins TRBV12-3 or TRBV12-4 to TRBJ2-7; D unclear. The CDR3 loop spans 16 amino acids. The V end lost 4 bases, the J end lost 0 bases, and 16 bases lay between the germline ends. The CDR3 here is CASSSGRTDVSYEQYY. CDR3 bases: TGTGCCAGCAGTTCAGGTCGGACGGATGTCTCCTACGAGCAGTACTAC.

Comments on this clonotype: Germline and junction disagree at one end, which may indicate a read error. The chain employs TRBV6-1 and TRBJ2-3; D may be TRBD1 (5 bases). CDR1 is MNHNS, CDR2 SASEGT, per germline. This CDR3 spans 14 amino acids. CDR3 bases: TGTGCCGGCAGTGAGCTGGCGGACACAGATACGCAGTATTTC. Its translation is CAGSELADTDTQYF.

In this sample, this clonotype turned up many times. This chain uses TRBV7-9 with TRBJ2-7; TRBD1 agrees at 7 bases. The V gene's germline CDR1 is SEHNR and CDR2 FQNEAQ (reference sequence). V was pared by 5 bases and J by 1 base, with 2 bases of the junction left unmatched. The CDR3 totals 13 residues. CDR3: CASSQGESYEQYF. DNA for the CDR3: TGTGCCAGCAGCCAGGGGGAATCCTACGAGCAGTACTTC.

The chain combines TRBV14 with TRBJ2-4; 8 bases are a match to TRBD2. V was clipped by 4 bases and J by 1 base; unmatched bases: 12. The length of the CDR3 is 18 residues. The germline gives CDR1 SGHDN, CDR2 FVKESK. As DNA, the CDR3 is TGTGCCAGCAGCCCCGACATTTCCGAGCGGGGGGCCAAAAACATTCAGTACTTC. This translates into CASSPDISERGAKNIQYF.

The sample holds many counts of this clonotype. The chain combines TRBV20-1 with TRBJ2-7, with a possible D match to TRBD1 (5 bases). The CDR3 is 15 amino acids. With 4 bases removed from V and 0 bases from J, the gap between germline ends came to 16 bases. CDR1 is DFQATT and CDR2 is SNEGSKA in the germline V gene (reference sequence). The CDR3 here is CSATDPVQDSYEQYF. CDR3 sequence (DNA): TGCAGTGCTACCGATCCTGTACAGGACTCCTACGAGCAGTACTTC.

This chain links TRBV28 with TRBJ1-4; TRBD1 might be the D (5 bases). Germline lookup yields CDR1 MDHEN and CDR2 SYDVKM. Between the trimmed V and J ends, which lost 3 bases and 5 bases, there was a span of 13 bases. This CDR3 has 15 amino acids. The CDR3 DNA reads TGTGCCAGCAGTTTGTGTGGGGACGGGAATGAAAAACTGTTTTTT. Amino acid sequence: CASSLCGDGNEKLFF.

As to this clonotype: A junction boundary mismatches the germline segment, possibly from a read error. The J gene is TRBJ2-2, the V gene TRBV7-9; D remains ambiguous. The CDR3 is 15 residues long. Germline loops: CDR1 SEHNR, CDR2 FQNEAQ (reference sequence). CDR3 sequence reads: CASSLYARSTWELFF. Here the CDR3 DNA reads TGTGCCAGCAGCTTATACGCGAGAAGCACCTGGGAGCTGTTTTTT.

CDR3 region: CVNSKGGSVSMRFF. CDR3 nucleotides: TGTGTCAACAGCAAAGGGGGGAGTGTTAGTATGCGGTTTTTT. The gene calls are TRBV12-3 or TRBV12-4 and TRBJ2-2; D may be TRBD1 or TRBD2 (6 bases each). CDR3 size: 14 residues.

This clonotype was counted ten times or more. The chain couples TRBV7-9 to TRBJ2-6; TRBD2 aligns across 10 bases. The V segment lost 4 bases and the J segment 1 base; nucleotides outside the gene matches: 10. The CDR3 is 19 residues long. The germline CDR1 and CDR2 sequences are SEHNR and FQNEAQ (reference sequence). As DNA, the CDR3 is TGTGCCAGCAGCTCCTGGACTAGCGGTACCTTATCTGGGGCCAACGTCCTGACTTTC. The encoded protein is CASSSWTSGTLSGANVLTF.

For this clonotype: A much larger clone lies a single base off, so this may be a read error. The rearrangement joins TRBV7-8 to TRBJ2-7; D perhaps matches TRBD2 (5 bases). The CDR3 is made up of 15 amino acids. In germline, CDR1 is SGHVS, CDR2 FQNEAQ. The ends were cut back, 0 bases at V and 3 bases at J, with 12 bases in the middle. Here the CDR3 DNA reads TGTGCCAGCAGCTTAGCTTCTAGCTGGGTCTACGAGCAGTACTTC. Amino acid sequence: CASSLASSWVYEQYF.